This T cell receptor (beta chain) was captured in a study of Graves' ophthalmopathy and Graves' hyperthyroidism. Study-wide results and caveats: Most thyroid clonotypes expanded beyond 0.001 frequency were also found in blood.

This clonotype was observed many times. As yet, its antigen is unknown. The CDR3 contains 13 residues. Germline V gene lookup returns CDR1 KGHDR and CDR2 SFDVKD. V was pared by 3 bases and J by 1 base, with 5 bases between. Using RNA transcripts, the TCR beta CDR3 regions were amplified. HTBI-primed RT-PCR formed the first round, and a multiplex PCR formed the second. TCRdb re-analysed the multiplex PCR reads in MiXCR, keeping a single row per CDR3 protein. The repertoire holds more than 1,000,000 distinct CDR3 sequences, about 40% seen once, with more than 9.5% in the top ten. The receptor's source is an adult man with Graves' hyperthyroidism. The V and J genes are TRBV24-1 and TRBJ1-1, with D unresolved. Input material: peripheral blood or thyroid tissue (not recorded which). The CDR3 sequence is CATSDRQNTEAFF. The CDR3, as DNA: TGTGCCACCAGTGATCGGCAGAACACTGAAGCTTTCTTT.